These 19 T cell receptor beta chains were all obtained from the same sample, sequenced in a study of T cell responses to AZD1222 COVID-19 vaccine. TCRdb keeps only in-frame clones here, not all; method: immunoSEQ multiplex PCR. Of more than 60,000 clones in the sample, 84% were seen once. The sequencing used peripheral blood, collected on day 0 of AZD1222 vaccination. The receptors were sampled from an adult in good health.

V and J are TRBV4-2 and TRBJ1-1; D call uncertain. Trimming removed 4 bases at V and 2 bases at J, with 8 bases between. Germline V gives CDR1 LGHNA, CDR2 YNFKEQ. The CDR3 extends over 13 amino acids. The CDR3 nucleotides read TGTGCCAGCAGCCTAATGGGCAACACTGAAGCTTTCTTT. Protein: CASSLMGNTEAFF.

V is TRBV25-1 and J is TRBJ2-5, with a weak D call TRBD2 (6 bases). The CDR3 sequence is 16 residues long. Trimming pared 2 bases from V and 1 base from J, leaving 14 bases between. Germline V lookup: CDR1 MGHDK, CDR2 SYGVNS. The CDR3 sequence is CASSESGAGLQETQYF. The CDR3 DNA is TGTGCCAGCAGTGAAAGTGGTGCGGGACTCCAAGAGACCCAGTACTTC.

The rearrangement links TRBV11-2 to TRBJ2-5; a weak D match, TRBD2 (5 bases). Between the trimmed V and J ends, which lost 4 bases and 1 base, there was a span of 16 bases. This CDR3 comprises 16 residues. Per germline, CDR1 SGHAT and CDR2 FQNNGV. The CDR3 coding sequence is TGTGCCAGCAGCTCCTACAGCGGCGCTCCCCAAGAGACCCAGTACTTC. This gives the protein CASSSYSGAPQETQYF.

This chain connects TRBV7-9 to TRBJ1-1; D ambiguous. The CDR3 is made up of 14 amino acids. Trimming stripped 3 bases from V and 1 base from J, with 9 bases between. The germline V gene encodes CDR1 SEHNR and CDR2 FQNEAQ (reference sequence). Written as DNA, the CDR3 is TGTGCCAGCAGCTTCGTACCTCGGAACACTGAAGCTTTCTTT. It translates to CASSFVPRNTEAFF.

J is TRBJ1-2 and V is TRBV19; no firm D call. CDR1 and CDR2 (germline): LNHDA, SQIVND (reference sequence). V lost 3 bases and J lost 3, with 11 bases in between. The CDR3 spans 14 residues. CDR3 region: CASSIYAGDYGYTF. The CDR3 nucleotides read TGTGCCAGTAGTATTTACGCTGGGGACTATGGCTACACCTTC. Full variable domain (rest looked up from reference TRBV19 and TRBJ1-2): DGGITQSPKYLFRKEGQNVTLSCEQNLNHDAMYWYRQDPGQGLRLIYYSQIVNDFQKGDIAEGYSVSREKKESFPLTVTSAQKNPTAFYLCASSIYAGDYGYTFGSGTRLTVV.

A word on this clone: At one end the junction does not follow the germline gene, possibly because of a read error. The chain carries TRBV4-3 and TRBJ1-2, with D unresolved. This CDR3 region has 13 residues. Germline lookup yields CDR1 LGHNA and CDR2 YSLEER. CDR3 sequence: CASSHGFNYGYTF. CDR3 bases: TGCGCCAGTAGCCACGGATTTAACTATGGCTACACCTTC.

The V call is TRBV2, the J call TRBJ2-3; TRBD1 agrees at 8 bases. V lost 8 bases and J lost 0; bases outside the gene matches: 4. Germline lookup yields CDR1 SNHLY and CDR2 FYNNEI. The CDR3 sequence is 14 residues long. CDR3 in amino acids: CASGQGLSTDTQYF. CDR3 DNA sequence: TGTGCCAGCGGACAGGGCCTTAGCACAGATACGCAGTATTTT.

V usage is TRBV14 and J usage is TRBJ1-3; D is undetermined. Germline V CDR1 and CDR2: SGHDN, FVKESK. This CDR3 is 13 amino acids long. V was trimmed by 4 bases and J by 4 bases, leaving 8 bases between them. CDR3 sequence reads: CASSLWQGNTIYF. The CDR3 region has the DNA TGTGCCAGCAGCCTATGGCAGGGAAACACCATATATTTT.

This clone was seen a handful of times. This chain uses TRBV19 with TRBJ1-5; D is possibly TRBD1 (5 bases). The CDR3 consists of 12 residues. Germline CDR1 LNHDA, CDR2 SQIVND (reference sequence). Trimming took off 4 bases at V and 7 bases at J, with 8 bases between the two ends. The CDR3 spells CASSTGSQPQHF. The CDR3 bases are TGTGCCAGTAGTACAGGGTCCCAGCCCCAGCATTTT.

The chain links TRBV12-3 or TRBV12-4 to TRBJ1-1, with D unresolved. The CDR3 has 13 residues. Trimming cost V 4 bases and J 4 bases, with 10 bases left between them. This CDR3 is CASSWEARTEAFF. In DNA form, the CDR3 reads TGTGCCAGCAGTTGGGAGGCCCGCACTGAAGCTTTCTTT.

This chain joins TRBV19 and TRBJ1-2, with TRBD1 identical over 7 bases. V lost 1 base and J lost 14; bases outside the gene matches: 7. CDR1 is LNHDA, CDR2 SQIVND, per germline (reference sequence). The CDR3 contains 12 residues. The CDR3 sequence is CASSIGDRERTF. The DNA for the CDR3 is TGTGCCAGTAGTATAGGAGACAGGGAGAGGACCTTC.

This clone was recorded only once. The chain employs TRBV30 and TRBJ2-1, with D unclear. The germline V gene has CDR1 GTSNPN and CDR2 SVGIG (reference sequence). Trimming shortened V by 2 bases and J by 7 bases, and 6 bases separated the two germline ends. The length of the CDR3 is 11 residues. The CDR3 here is CAWSYANEQFF. For the CDR3, the DNA is TGTGCCTGGAGTTACGCAAATGAGCAGTTCTTC.

The rearrangement joins TRBV5-4 to TRBJ2-1; maybe TRBD2 (6 bases). CDR1 SGHNT and CDR2 YYREEE come from the germline V gene (reference sequence). With 6 bases removed from V and 6 bases from J, the gap between germline ends came to 13 bases. The CDR3 length is 13 residues. The CDR3 nucleotides read TGTGCCAGCAAATCGGGCGGGATCAATGAGCAGTTCTTC. This gives the protein CASKSGGINEQFF.

V gene TRBV27 combines with J gene TRBJ1-1, with unresolved D. The germline V and J ends were trimmed by 5 bases and 4 bases, with 8 bases remaining between them. Per the germline V gene, CDR1 is MNHEY and CDR2 is SMNVEV (reference sequence). The CDR3 is made up of 12 amino acids. This chain's CDR3 is CASSTGGTEAFF. The CDR3 nucleotides read TGTGCCAGCAGTACCGGTGGCACTGAAGCTTTCTTT.

This chain links TRBV7-2 with TRBJ2-1; D not certain. Germline lookup yields CDR1 SGHTA and CDR2 FQGNSA. The CDR3 is 12 amino acids. V was clipped by 5 bases and J by 10 bases, with 12 bases between them. For the CDR3, the DNA is TGTGCCAGCAGCCTTGATATTGGCGAGCAGTTCTTC. As protein: CASSLDIGEQFF.

The CDR3 nucleotides are TGTGCCAGCAGTTTTTTGACCTCGGAAAAACTGTTTTTT. It codes for CASSFLTSEKLFF. The chain is built from TRBV12-3 or TRBV12-4 and TRBJ1-4; D is unresolved. The V end was cut by 3 bases, the J end by 8 bases, with 10 bases between. This CDR3 has 13 amino acids.

The J gene is TRBJ1-3, the V gene TRBV11-3, with D possibly TRBD1 on 5 matching bases. The CDR3 covers 16 residues. The germline V and J ends were trimmed by 1 base and 0 bases, with 10 bases remaining between them. Germline values: CDR1 SGHNT, CDR2 YENEEA. CDR3 sequence: CASSLGARVSGNTIYF. The CDR3 DNA sequence: TGTGCCAGCAGCTTAGGGGCCAGGGTCTCTGGAAACACCATATATTTT. The full variable domain, its missing parts supplied by reference TRBV11-3 and TRBJ1-3, is EAGVVQSPRYKIIEKKQPVAFWCNPISGHNTLYWYLQNLGQGPELLIRYENEEAVDDSQLPKDRFSAERLKGVDSTLKIQPAELGDSAVYLCASSLGARVSGNTIYFGEGSWLTVV.

This clone was observed a handful of times. The chain combines TRBV19 with TRBJ1-5; 12 nucleotides line up with TRBD1. Per the germline V gene, CDR1 is LNHDA and CDR2 is SQIVND (reference sequence). The CDR3 is 14 amino acids. With 8 bases clipped from V and 5 bases from J, the junction kept 4 bases outside the gene matches. DNA of the CDR3: TGTGCCAGTTGGGGACAGGGGGCTCATCAGCCCCAGCATTTT. It codes for CASWGQGAHQPQHF.

This clone was detected only once. The genes are TRBV9 and TRBJ2-2; 9 nucleotides match TRBD2. V lost 4 bases, J lost 0 bases, and 10 bases stayed unmatched. The CDR3 length is 18 residues. Germline lookup yields CDR1 SGDLS and CDR2 YYNGEE. CDR3 nucleotide sequence: TGTGCCAGCAGCCCTCCTAGCGGGATAGTTGCGAACACCGGGGAGCTGTTTTTT. Amino acids: CASSPPSGIVANTGELFF. The full variable domain, with the rest looked up from reference TRBV9 and TRBJ2-2, is DSGVTQTPKHLITATGQRVTLRCSPRSGDLSVYWYQQSLDQGLQFLIQYYNGEERAKGNILERFSAQQFPDLHSELNLSSLELGDSALYFCASSPPSGIVANTGELFFGEGSRLTVL.